This T cell receptor beta chain emerged from a study of T cells in women clearing cervical HPV infection. Across the whole study: Women with histologically confirmed HPV16-related CIN3 or worse, 2 with invasive cancer, served as cases.

Assay used: immunoSEQ multiplex PCR; TCRdb lists only in-frame clones, some missing. Recorded here are about 41,000 clones; the top ten clones represent 7.6%. All donors had a single incident cervical HPV16 infection, not prevalent. Trimming removed 0 bases from V and 6 bases from J; junction bases left unmatched: 7. The germline V gene encodes CDR1 SGHRS and CDR2 YFSETQ. This CDR3 is built from 16 residues. Note on this clone: The CDR3 end lies 3 residues beyond the end of the read and is filled in from the germline J gene.

Sequencing used blood buffy coat. This sequence joins TRBV5-1 and TRBJ2-3; TRBD2 aligns across 10 bases. The clonotype was recovered from a woman aged 18-70 years with a cervical HPV16 infection that either progressed to CIN3+ or cleared (not recorded which). Incomplete CDR3 DNA: TGCGCCAGCAGCTTGGCTAGCGGGAGCCCCAGGGATACG. Protein: CASSLASGSPRDT. The whole CDR3 protein is CASSLASGSPRDTQYF. The full variable domain, its missing parts supplied by reference TRBV5-1 and TRBJ2-3, is KAGVTQTPRYLIKTRGQQVTLSCSPISGHRSVSWYQQTPGQGLQFLFEYFSETQRNKGNFPGRFSGRQFSNSRSEMNVSTLELGDSALYLCASSLASGSPRDTQYFGPGTRLTVL.